Sequencing of this TCR beta chain was carried out in a study of blood T cell repertoires in COVID-19 (TCRdb year 2020). As for the study more broadly: Collaborator samples came from the United States, Italy and Spain and covered acute and convalescent phases of COVID-19. The material from the prospective study consisted of cDNA or gDNA derived from T cells, B-cell-depleted T cells, or PBMCs. Subjects who had been exposed to COVID-19, were actively infected with it, or had recovered from it provided the deeply sampled blood TCRbeta repertoires that made up the dataset. The repertoires were made available in a free public database intended to serve as a resource for research on the immune response to SARS-CoV-2. Samples were obtained from the ongoing ImmuneRACE study (first 160 participants) and from about 1,300 subjects provided by 6 global collaborators. Nearly every sample came with metadata listing a de-identified subject ID, COVID-19 status, age in years and sex. Where HLA class I and class II types were available, the types were taken from metadata supplied by the sample provider, not from assay-based typing.

Each collaborating institution followed its own protocols to collect whole blood in K2EDTA tubes. For TCRbeta analysis, collaborators shipped samples as frozen whole blood, isolated PBMCs, or DNA extracted from either of those sample types. On this clone: It lacks a known antigen. No much larger clonotype is one base removed from it; base qualities were not supplied.

What the research found in general, with its limitations: Clinical and demographic metadata were provided uncurated, with the amount varying by source and participant.

The immunoSEQ Assay, a bias-controlled multiplex PCR, was used to amplify TCRbeta CDR3 regions from genomic DNA. From the authors' description of their analysis: Within the assay, amplification of reference gene primers was used to estimate how many nucleated cells each sample contained. To quantify the absolute abundance of each unique TCRbeta CDR3 rearrangement, sequence reads were collapsed and filtered. Productive Simpson clonality was computed per sample as the square root of Simpson's diversity index over productive rearrangements. In TCRdb, the immuneACCESS table is reduced to in-frame sequences with V and J assigned. These tables do not hold every clone; where another copy was compared, an unresolved V gene accounts for under half, and the others remain unexplained. V and J calls and clone size come straight from that table; D and trimming were deduced from the DNA. For this sample there are tens of thousands of clones; about nine tenths appear just once. Jointly, the top ten make up around 3% of the sample.

The CDR3 runs 14 amino acids, cysteine and phenylalanine included. Only the CDR3 DNA stays, 42 bases, in frame from base 1. CDR1 and CDR2 (SGHTA, FQGNSA) derive from the germline V gene. Trimming removed 1 base from V and 1 base from J, leaving 6 bases between the germline ends. Sample: peripheral blood. This TCR came from a woman in her forties or fifties with active or convalescent COVID-19. The chain is encoded by TRBV7-2 joined to TRBJ2-3, with the D gene uncertain. This receptor carries the CDR3 CASSLDAGTDTQYF. Read as DNA, the sequence is TGTGCCAGCAGCTTAGATGCAGGCACAGATACGCAGTATTTT.